This TCR beta chain emerged from a study of vaccination effects on CD4 cells after COVID-19. For this clone: Its antigen is currently unknown.

Germline-derived CDR1 and CDR2 are SGHAT and FQNNGV. The CDR3 runs to 12 residues. With 11 bases removed from V and 4 bases from J, the gap between germline ends came to 15 bases. The table came from immunoSEQ multiplex PCR; TCRdb's copy has only in-frame clones and leaves some out. The table records 30,000 or so clones, about two thirds of them present only once. Subsequent to roughly 10 days of culture, CD4+ T cells were isolated. Both day 3 and day 7 saw half the medium replaced with IL-2 medium. The chain couples TRBV11-2 to TRBJ2-7; D might be TRBD2 (5 bases). Sequencing used CD4+ T cells from PBMCs cultured without peptide, obtained before COVID-19 vaccination. The sequence was collected from a human donor who received a COVID-19 vaccine. The DNA of the CDR3 is TGTGCCTCATCATCGGGGAGATACGAGCAGTACTTC. This gives the protein CASSSGRYEQYF.